Only one count was recorded for the clone carrying this T cell receptor beta chain. What it recognizes is unknown. The source of the sample is a study of T cell responses to AZD1222 COVID-19 vaccine. About the study: Investigators merged groups given second doses at roughly 4 or roughly 12 weeks. Study conclusions and caveats: Spike-wide vaccine-associated CD4 TCRs dominated at 160-218 and 743-854. Sampling captured repertoires only after the peak T cell response.

Germline CDR1 SGHTA, CDR2 FQGNSA. Between the trimmed V and J ends, which lost 1 base and 0 bases, there was a span of 7 bases. This CDR3 comprises 15 residues. Clones were read by immunoSEQ multiplex PCR, and TCRdb kept only the in-frame ones, dropping some. The data show roughly 180,000 clones, with approximately 91% seen just once and 1.9% held by the top ten. The chain links TRBV7-2 to TRBJ1-3; no reliable D call. This sequence was found in an adult in good health. The sequences come from peripheral blood, collected on day 0 of AZD1222 vaccination. CDR3 bases: TGTGCCAGCAGCTTAGTGCCCAACTCTGGAAACACCATATATTTT. This translates into CASSLVPNSGNTIYF. The full variable domain, rest sourced from reference TRBV7-2 and TRBJ1-3, is GAGVSQSPSNKVTEKGKDVELRCDPISGHTALYWYRQSLGQGLEFLIYFQGNSAPDKSGLPSDRFSAERTGGSVSTLTIQRTQQEDSAVYLCASSLVPNSGNTIYFGEGSWLTVV.